The 27 T cell receptor beta chains below were found in one sample sequenced in a study of response to subunit inactivated influenza vaccine. TCRdb processed the RT-PCR reads anew with MiXCR; each CDR3 protein has one entry. This repertoire shows under 950,000 distinct CDR3 sequences, around 21% found once; its top ten account for roughly 10%. The material was PBMCs from blood, obtained around 5 days after vaccination. The receptors here all came from a man aged 45-65 years who received an inactivated influenza vaccine.

This clonotype was seen a few times. The rearrangement uses TRBV12-3 or TRBV12-4 and TRBJ1-5; TRBD1 matches at 9 bases. V trimming: 6 bases; J trimming: 1 base; junction bases outside the gene matches: 10. The length of the CDR3 is 17 residues. The DNA of the CDR3 is TGTGCCAGCAGGGGACAGGGCGGAGGAGGGAGCAATCAGCCCCAGCATTTT. Its protein product is CASRGQGGGGSNQPQHF.

V and J are TRBV4-1 and TRBJ1-2; TRBD1 aligns across 10 bases. Per the germline V gene, CDR1 is MGHRA and CDR2 is YSYEKL. V lost 0 bases, J lost 2 bases, and 3 bases stayed unmatched. The CDR3 is 16 amino acids. The CDR3 sequence is CASSQDRDRGNYGYTF. CDR3 nucleotide sequence: TGCGCCAGCAGCCAAGATAGGGACAGGGGAAACTATGGCTACACCTTC.

This chain connects TRBV4-2 to TRBJ2-1; 12 bases agree with TRBD2. Trimming cost V 1 base and J 7 bases; bases outside gene matches: 5. Germline V gene lookup returns CDR1 LGHNA and CDR2 YNFKEQ. The CDR3 contains 16 residues. The CDR3 bases are TGTGCCAGCAGCCAAGGACTAGCGGGAGCCAGGAATGAGCAGTTCTTC. It translates to CASSQGLAGARNEQFF.

This clonotype has a handful of counts. This chain uses TRBV20-1 with TRBJ2-2; 10 nucleotides align to TRBD2. With 6 bases clipped from V and 7 bases from J, the junction kept 8 bases outside the gene matches. CDR1 is DFQATT and CDR2 is SNEGSKA in the germline V gene (reference sequence). This CDR3 has 14 residues. The CDR3 sequence is CSAPSGRAGGELFF. The DNA of the CDR3 is TGCAGTGCCCCAAGCGGGAGGGCCGGCGGGGAGCTGTTTTTT.

This clonotype was recorded many times. The CDR3, as DNA: TGTGCCAGCTCACAAGGGCAGTTAGGACCTGAAGCTTTCTTT. Translating gives CASSQGQLGPEAFF. The chain has TRBV18 and TRBJ1-1; no clear D. This CDR3 contains 14 residues. CDR1 and CDR2 from the germline V gene are KGHSH and LQKENI. Trimming cost V 4 bases and J 6 bases, with 15 bases left between them.

The chain combines TRBV4-3 with TRBJ1-1, with D hard to call. CDR3 length equals 16 residues. Germline-derived CDR1 and CDR2 are LGHNA and YSLEER. The V gene lost 1 base and the J gene lost 5 bases, with 17 bases spanning the gap. CDR3 protein: CASSQVPAGLGTEAFF. CDR3 bases: TGCGCCAGCAGCCAAGTCCCCGCTGGCTTAGGGACTGAAGCTTTCTTT.

This clonotype was counted between two and nine times. The genes are TRBV28 and TRBJ2-3, with TRBD1 identical over 8 bases. The trim removed 7 bases at V and 2 bases at J, leaving 5 bases unmatched. This CDR3 contains 14 residues. The germline CDR1 and CDR2 sequences are MDHEN and SYDVKM. CDR3 amino acids: CASIRGPNTDTQYF. CDR3 coding DNA: TGTGCCAGCATCAGGGGGCCTAACACAGATACGCAGTATTTT.

The chain recombines TRBV12-3 or TRBV12-4 with TRBJ2-3; D is ambiguous. Trimming shortened V by 4 bases and J by 11 bases, and 13 bases separated the two germline ends. This CDR3 has 12 residues. The CDR3 reads CASSYGEVLQYF. CDR3 nucleotides: TGTGCCAGCAGTTACGGAGAGGTGTTGCAGTATTTT.

The chain joins TRBV30 to TRBJ1-4; D gene ambiguous. Trimming stripped 3 bases from V and 2 bases from J, with 10 bases between. This CDR3 region has 14 residues. Germline values: CDR1 GTSNPN, CDR2 SVGIG (reference sequence). CDR3 protein: CAWSESFTNEKLFF. CDR3 coding DNA: TGTGCCTGGAGCGAGAGTTTTACTAATGAAAAACTGTTTTTT.

V is TRBV4-3 and J is TRBJ2-2; 8 bases line up with TRBD1. V lost 3 bases and J lost 5; bases outside the gene matches: 11. CDR1 is LGHNA and CDR2 is YSLEER in the germline V gene. The CDR3 has 17 residues. This CDR3 reads CASSQESGGARTGELFF. The CDR3 nucleotides read TGCGCCAGCAGCCAGGAGTCAGGGGGCGCGAGGACCGGGGAGCTGTTTTTT.

The genes are TRBV7-9 and TRBJ1-1; the D gene is possibly TRBD1 (5 bases). This CDR3 comprises 14 residues. Per the germline V gene, CDR1 is SEHNR and CDR2 is FQNEAQ (reference sequence). V was shortened by 4 bases and J by 4 bases, with 13 bases between the two germline ends. The CDR3 loop is CASSWDLRGTEAFF. The CDR3 DNA sequence: TGTGCCAGCAGCTGGGACCTGAGGGGCACTGAAGCTTTCTTT.

The sample holds a few counts of this clonotype. V and J are TRBV4-3 and TRBJ2-7, with a tentative D call TRBD2 (6 bases). The CDR3 runs 15 residues. Trimming took off 0 bases at V and 3 bases at J, with 12 bases between the two ends. Looked up from germline, CDR1 is LGHNA and CDR2 is YSLEER. As DNA, the CDR3 is TGCGCCAGCAGCCAAGAAGGAGGGGTTGGCTACGAGCAGTACTTC. It yields the protein CASSQEGGVGYEQYF.

J is TRBJ2-7 and V is TRBV29-1; D may be TRBD2 (7 bases). Germline CDR1 is SQVTM and CDR2 is ANQGSEA. The CDR3 runs 12 residues. Trimming cost V 4 bases and J 5 bases, with 12 bases left between them. The CDR3: CSVGGGQDEQYF. Here the CDR3 DNA reads TGCAGCGTTGGGGGGGGGCAGGACGAGCAGTACTTC.

The V call is TRBV5-1, the J call TRBJ2-7; the D gene could be TRBD1 or TRBD2 (5 bases each). Germline assignment: CDR1 SGHRS and CDR2 YFSETQ. This CDR3 region has 13 residues. The V end was cut by 2 bases, the J end by 4 bases, with 10 bases between. CDR3 loop: CASSFGGEYEQYF. CDR3 nucleotides: TGCGCCAGCAGCTTTGGGGGAGAGTACGAGCAGTACTTC.

This clonotype was observed a few times. The genes are TRBV20-1 and TRBJ2-7, with 8 bases aligning to TRBD2. The CDR3 has 13 residues. The germline CDR1 and CDR2 sequences are DFQATT and SNEGSKA (reference sequence). With V trimmed by 6 bases and J by 3 bases, 7 bases remained unmatched. The CDR3 loop reads CSATSGGVYEQYF. The DNA for the CDR3 is TGCAGTGCCACCTCGGGGGGGGTCTACGAGCAGTACTTC.

The chain uses TRBV3-1 and TRBJ2-4, with 16 bases that match TRBD2. Germline CDR1 and CDR2: LGHDT and YNNKEL (reference sequence). Losses at the gene ends were 4 bases for V and 6 bases for J; bases not matched to a gene: 6. This CDR3 spans 17 amino acids. DNA for the CDR3: TGTGCCAGCAGCCCGACGGGACTAGCGGGGGGGGGAAACATTCAGTACTTC. This encodes CASSPTGLAGGGNIQYF.

This clonotype was observed a handful of times. The chain joins TRBV5-6 to TRBJ2-7, with 7 bases fitting TRBD2. This CDR3 has 15 amino acids. V dropped 2 bases and J dropped 3; count of bases not matched to a gene: 8. Germline lookup yields CDR1 SGHDT and CDR2 YYEEEE. The CDR3 nucleotides read TGTGCCAGCAGCTTTGGCCGGGGAGGGTTCTACGAGCAGTACTTC. It yields the protein CASSFGRGGFYEQYF.

The chain is built from TRBV5-1 and TRBJ2-1; D perhaps matches TRBD2 (5 bases). The length of the CDR3 is 14 residues. Trimming took 4 bases from V and 6 from J, leaving 14 bases between them. The germline V gene has CDR1 SGHRS and CDR2 YFSETQ. The CDR3 DNA follows: TGCGCCAGCAGCCCGGGATGGCTCGGCAATGAGCAGTTCTTC. Residues: CASSPGWLGNEQFF.

The chain couples TRBV20-1 to TRBJ2-1; 11 bases match TRBD2. V lost 3 bases, J lost 9 bases, and 10 bases stayed unmatched. The CDR3 covers 15 residues. Germline CDR1 DFQATT, CDR2 SNEGSKA (reference sequence). CDR3 sequence: CSASTLAGVAGEQFF. The CDR3 DNA follows: TGCAGTGCTAGTACACTAGCGGGAGTGGCTGGTGAGCAGTTCTTC.

This chain uses TRBV6-1 with TRBJ2-7; 9 bases line up with TRBD1. J lost 2 bases, V lost 7 bases, and 9 bases had no gene match. This CDR3 region has 15 residues. Per germline, CDR1 MNHNS and CDR2 SASEGT. The CDR3 nucleotides read TGTGCCAGCACCCTCCGGGACAGGGACCCCTACGAGCAGTACTTC. Translation gives CASTLRDRDPYEQYF.

For the CDR3, the DNA is TGCAGCGTTGATGAACCGGGACTAGCGGGAGGGGGGAGCTCCTACAATGAGCAGTTCTTC. This encodes CSVDEPGLAGGGSSYNEQFF. The V and J genes are TRBV29-1 and TRBJ2-1, with TRBD2 matching over 16 bases. CDR1 and CDR2 from the germline V gene are SQVTM and ANQGSEA. V gave up 3 bases and J gave up 0 bases; unmatched junction bases: 11. The CDR3 consists of 20 residues.

This clonotype has a single count. The chain has TRBV5-6 and TRBJ1-6; unclear D gene. Per the germline V gene, CDR1 is SGHDT and CDR2 is YYEEEE. This CDR3 spans 16 amino acids. V was cut by 3 bases and J by 10 bases, with 20 bases left in between. CDR3 sequence: CASSSGFFNPLSPLHF. The DNA of the CDR3 is TGTGCCAGCAGCTCGGGATTTTTCAACCCCTTGTCACCCCTCCACTTT.

This chain links TRBV20-1 with TRBJ2-7; D not resolved. V lost 5 bases, J lost 9 bases, and 11 bases lay in between. The CDR3 has 10 amino acids. The germline gives CDR1 DFQATT, CDR2 SNEGSKA (reference sequence). CDR3 protein: CSAYRDTQYF. The DNA for the CDR3 is TGCAGTGCTTACCGAGACACGCAGTACTTC.

V is TRBV29-1 and J is TRBJ2-5, with D unclear. This CDR3 is built from 14 residues. V lost 1 base, J lost 1 base, and 10 bases lay in between. Looked up from germline, CDR1 is SQVTM and CDR2 is ANQGSEA. CDR3 amino acids: CSVEVAETQETQYF. CDR3 bases: TGCAGCGTTGAAGTGGCTGAGACCCAAGAGACCCAGTACTTC.

This clonotype has just a few counts. The chain couples TRBV6-1 to TRBJ1-4; 10 bases match TRBD1. The germline V gene encodes CDR1 MNHNS and CDR2 SASEGT. The CDR3 runs to 17 residues. Germline trimming cut 6 bases from V and 8 bases from J; bases unmatched to any gene: 15. The CDR3 bases are TGTGCCAGCAGCCCAAGGACAGGGGGTAACATGCGGGAAAAACTGTTTTTT. It yields the protein CASSPRTGGNMREKLFF.

This clonotype was seen only a few times. The genes are TRBV10-1 and TRBJ1-1; no definite D call. The germline V gene has CDR1 WNHNN and CDR2 SYGVQD (reference sequence). The length of the CDR3 is 14 residues. Trimming took off 2 bases at V and 2 bases at J, with 9 bases between the two ends. This CDR3 is CASSELADNTEAFF. CDR3 in DNA: TGCGCCAGCAGTGAGCTCGCTGATAACACTGAAGCTTTCTTT.

The rearrangement uses TRBV10-3 and TRBJ2-7, with D tentatively TRBD2 (6 bases). V was pared by 4 bases and J by 6 bases, with 16 bases between. The CDR3 loop spans 14 amino acids. Germline CDR1 and CDR2: ENHRY and SYGVKD. The CDR3, as DNA: TGTGCCATCAGTGGGTCCCAGGGAGGAGCCGAGCAGTACTTC. Translation: CAISGSQGGAEQYF.